This T cell receptor (beta chain) was captured in a study of tumor and adjacent non-tumor tissue in lung cancer. Study-level information: Stage I to III disease affected about nine men and 5 women aged roughly 31 to 76. Samples averaged roughly 4 million productive TCRbeta reads each. Findings and caveats of the study: TCR diversity was significantly greater in tumor than normal lung tissue.

TCRbeta libraries were built with three rounds of nested PCR, modified from ARM-PCR. Each CDR3 protein gets one entry after TCRdb re-called the multiplex PCR reads with MiXCR. The repertoire includes about 110,000 distinct CDR3 sequences, 60% to 80% of them detected once, and about 40% sits in the top ten. For this clonotype: What it recognizes is unknown.

V lost 0 bases and J 0 bases, leaving 12 bases between the germline ends. The CDR3 runs 17 residues. No cell sorting was done before RNA was extracted from the tissue. Donors were chemotherapy-naive, newly diagnosed lung cancer surgical patients in China, August–late 2014. The sequenced sample was lung tumor tissue. The J gene is TRBJ1-3, the V gene TRBV12-3 or TRBV12-4, with a weak D call TRBD1 (5 bases). The sequence was obtained from a woman aged 55-69 years with non-small cell lung cancer. CDR3 sequence (DNA): TGTGCCAGCAGTTTAGCGCTCTGGGGGACCTCTGGAAACACCATATATTTT. It translates to CASSLALWGTSGNTIYF.